This entry features one TCR beta chain sequence. Antigen unknown. V shed 0 bases and J shed 3 bases, with 15 bases lying between them. The CDR3 is made up of 17 amino acids. CDR1 is MGHRA and CDR2 is YSYEKL in the germline V gene. This entry comes from a study of T cell responses to AZD1222 COVID-19 vaccine. General study results and limits: Regions left unmutated in variants are reportedly the target of nearly half of spike-specific TCRs.

Repertoires were generated with immunoSEQ multiplex PCR, while TCRdb's copy carries only in-frame clones and drops some. The sample lists more than 150,000 clones; 90% were seen once. The specimen comprised peripheral blood, sampled 28 days after the second AZD1222 dose. This chain joins TRBV4-1 and TRBJ2-1; TRBD2 is a possible D gene (6 bases). The clonotype was recovered from an adult who received the AZD1222 COVID-19 vaccine. CDR3 nucleotide sequence: TGCGCCAGCAGCCAAGATCCTCTGGGACTTTACTACAATGAGCAGTTCTTC. As protein: CASSQDPLGLYYNEQFF.